The table lists the clone carrying this T cell receptor (beta chain) with many counts. Its specificity is not known. TCRdb itself ran the reads through MiXCR, one entry per CDR3 protein. The data contain almost 500,000 distinct CDR3 sequences, around 11% of them singletons. Germline CDR1 LGHNA, CDR2 YNFKEQ. The V and J ends lost 4 bases and 8 bases, in that order; junction bases with no gene match: 14. The CDR3 extends over 17 amino acids. These data belong to a study of T cell repertoires in cytomegalovirus infection. Looking at the study overall: Public TCR beta signatures indicated both CMV infection and matching HLA type.

Study-level points and caveats: Based on cumulative public TCR beta family frequency, carriers of CMV plus the relevant HLA were identified. HLA-C-restricted, CMV-specific TCR beta clonotypes were dominant ex vivo.

The sample comprised PBMCs. The chain is built from TRBV4-2 and TRBJ2-3; TRBD2 agrees at 11 bases. The receptor was isolated from a human donor in good health (CMV status not recorded). Some clones in this sample may be carry-over from other donors' samples. The CDR3 is CASSPMRTSGLQGTQYF. The CDR3 DNA follows: TGTGCCAGCAGCCCCATGAGGACTAGCGGGTTGCAAGGTACGCAGTATTTT.